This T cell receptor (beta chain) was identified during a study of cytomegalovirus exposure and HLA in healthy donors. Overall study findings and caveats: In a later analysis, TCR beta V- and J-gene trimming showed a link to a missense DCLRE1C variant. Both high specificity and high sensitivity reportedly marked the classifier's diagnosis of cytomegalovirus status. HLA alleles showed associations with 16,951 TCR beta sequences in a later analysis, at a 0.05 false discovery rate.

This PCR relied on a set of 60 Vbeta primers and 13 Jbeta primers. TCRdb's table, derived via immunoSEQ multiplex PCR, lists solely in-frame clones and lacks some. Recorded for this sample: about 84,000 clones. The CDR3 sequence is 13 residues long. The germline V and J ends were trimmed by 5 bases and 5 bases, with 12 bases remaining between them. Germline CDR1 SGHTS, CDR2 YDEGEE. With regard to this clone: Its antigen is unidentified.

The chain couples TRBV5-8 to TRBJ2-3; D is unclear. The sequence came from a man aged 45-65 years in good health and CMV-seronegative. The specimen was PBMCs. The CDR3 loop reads CASRLRALDTQYF. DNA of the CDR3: TGTGCCAGCAGACTGAGAGCGTTAGATACGCAGTATTTT.